This TCR beta chain was sequenced during a study of human T cells and chemical hapten exposure. Study conclusions and caveats: Counts of TCRs above 1 in 1000 frequency stayed unchanged with DPC sensitization.

TCRdb itself ran the RACE reads through MiXCR, one entry per CDR3 protein. The sample consists of 190,000 or so distinct CDR3 sequences, approximately 24% of them appearing once. This clonotype was counted between two and nine times. What it recognizes is unknown. V lost 3 bases and J 5 bases, leaving 10 bases between the germline ends. The CDR3 contains 13 residues. Germline assignment: CDR1 SGHDN and CDR2 FVKESK. Time point of the sample: patch test 3, about 24 weeks after DPC sensitization. The treatment was: therapeutic diphenylcyclopropenone sensitization with weekly scalp DPC. Alopecia patients deemed DPC-suitable, aged 18 to 70, excluding pregnancy.

The sequenced sample was whole blood, obtained in connection with sensitization to the hapten diphenylcyclopropenone (DPC). The J gene is TRBJ2-5, the V gene TRBV14; D assignment may be TRBD1 or TRBD2 (5 bases each). The sequence was obtained from a middle-aged woman with alopecia areata. Some clones in this sample may be carry-over from other donors' samples. The CDR3 protein is CASSQGEMETQYF. For the CDR3, the DNA is TGTGCCAGCAGCCAGGGGGAGATGGAGACCCAGTACTTC. Looking up the rest from reference TRBV14 and TRBJ2-5 gives the full variable domain: EAGVTQFPSHSVIEKGQTVTLRCDPISGHDNLYWYRRVMGKEIKFLLHFVKESKQDESGMPNNRFLAERTGGTYSTLKVQPAELEDSGVYFCASSQGEMETQYFGPGTRLLVL.